These T cell receptor beta chains were read from a single sample in a study of cytomegalovirus exposure and HLA in healthy donors. The protocol was immunoSEQ multiplex PCR, while the TCRdb copy is restricted to in-frame clones and leaves out a portion. The repertoire holds approximately 110,000 clones, about 70% seen once, with just over 8.5% in the top ten. The specimen sequenced was PBMCs. These receptors were taken from a man aged 25 to 40 in good health and CMV-seropositive. CDR3s include the opening cysteine and the closing phenylalanine or tryptophan. Each record gives: J gene, D gene, V gene, clone size, CDR3 protein, CDR3 DNA. A D gene is named only where the DNA matches it firmly. Expanded clones are given a class, and other clones once, few, many or no size at all.

TRBJ2-7 | - | TRBV7-9 | few | CASSLVPVYEQYF | TGTGCCAGCAGCTTAGTACCGGTCTACGAGCAGTACTTC
TRBJ1-2 | - | TRBV5-1 | once | CASSLATGAGYGYTF | TGCGCCAGCAGCTTGGCGACAGGCGCTGGGTATGGCTACACCTTC
TRBJ2-2 | TRBD1 | TRBV9 | - | CASSVGTVNTGELFF | TGTGCCAGCAGCGTCGGGACAGTGAACACCGGGGAGCTGTTTTTT
TRBJ2-6 | TRBD1 | TRBV7-9 | - | CASSLNTGAGANVLTF | TGTGCCAGCAGCTTAAATACAGGGGCTGGGGCCAACGTCCTGACTTTC
TRBJ2-5 | TRBD1 | TRBV18 | - | CASSPGTGETQYF | TGTGCCAGCTCTCCTGGGACAGGGGAGACCCAGTACTTC
TRBJ1-2 | - | TRBV9 | few | CASSVAGGYGYTF | TGTGCCAGCAGCGTAGCAGGAGGCTATGGCTACACCTTC
TRBJ2-7 | - | TRBV6-1 | - | CASSEGRQASSYEQYF | TGTGCCAGCAGTGAGGGGAGACAGGCTAGCTCCTACGAGCAGTACTTC
TRBJ2-2 | - | TRBV5-1 | - | CASSPRAGTGELFF | TGCGCCAGCAGCCCTCGGGCGGGGACCGGGGAGCTGTTTTTT
TRBJ2-2 | TRBD2 | TRBV29-1 | - | CSVESASGLREELFF | TGCAGCGTTGAATCGGCTAGCGGGCTTCGCGAGGAGCTGTTTTTT
TRBJ1-3 | - | TRBV5-1 | - | CASSLGQNIGNTIYF | TGCGCCAGCAGCTTGGGACAGAACATTGGAAACACCATATATTTT
TRBJ2-3 | TRBD2 | TRBV9 | - | CASSFGLAGAVVGDTQYF | TGTGCCAGCAGCTTCGGACTAGCGGGGGCCGTAGTAGGAGATACGCAGTATTTT
TRBJ2-1 | TRBD2 | TRBV6-6 | few | CASSYFTSGRANEQFF | TGTGCCAGCAGTTACTTTACTAGCGGGAGGGCCAATGAGCAGTTCTTC
TRBJ2-7 | TRBD1 | TRBV30 | few | CAWSNIGTVYEQYF | TGTGCCTGGAGTAACATTGGGACAGTCTACGAGCAGTACTTC
TRBJ1-2 | TRBD1 | TRBV6-1 | - | CASSGTGTGGYQYGYTF | TGTGCCAGCAGTGGAACCGGGACAGGGGGCTACCAGTATGGCTACACCTTC
TRBJ2-4 | - | TRBV28 | - | CASSPNRLAKNIQYF | TGTGCCAGCAGCCCGAATCGACTAGCCAAAAACATTCAGTACTTC
TRBJ2-5 | TRBD1 | TRBV7-8 | - | CASSFTRQGTEETQYF | TGTGCCAGCAGTTTTACTCGACAGGGAACGGAAGAGACCCAGTACTTC
TRBJ1-5 | - | TRBV19 | - | CASMSGGRQPQHF | TGTGCCAGTATGTCCGGGGGGCGGCAGCCCCAGCATTTT
TRBJ1-2 | TRBD1 | TRBV10-1 | - | CASSEDRGDGYGYTF | TGCGCCAGCAGTGAGGACAGGGGAGATGGCTATGGCTACACCTTC
TRBJ2-7 | TRBD2 | TRBV11-2 | - | CASSRDGGAHYEQYF | TGTGCCAGCAGCCGCGACGGGGGGGCCCACTACGAGCAGTACTTC
TRBJ2-3 | - | TRBV5-5 | - | CASSPGVARTDTQYF | TGTGCCAGCAGCCCCGGGGTGGCACGCACAGATACGCAGTATTTT
TRBJ2-3 | TRBD2 | TRBV27 | - | CASSSSGRTDTQYF | TGTGCCAGCAGTTCCAGCGGGAGAACAGATACGCAGTATTTT
TRBJ2-7 | - | TRBV7-9 | - | CASSLRATSSYEQYF | TGTGCCAGCAGCTTACGAGCCACTAGCTCCTACGAGCAGTACTTC
TRBJ1-1 | - | TRBV5-4 | - | CASSFWRQAEAFF | TGTGCCAGCAGCTTCTGGCGACAGGCTGAAGCTTTCTTT
TRBJ2-1 | TRBD2 | TRBV29-1 | - | CSVQSGISYNEQFF | TGCAGCGTTCAAAGCGGGATCTCCTACAATGAGCAGTTCTTC
TRBJ1-2 | - | TRBV28 | - | CASSGGWVYGYTF | TGTGCCAGCAGTGGGGGGTGGGTCTATGGCTACACCTTC
TRBJ2-5 | - | TRBV11-3 | - | CASSLDYTDRETQYF | TGTGCCAGCAGCTTAGATTACACTGACAGAGAGACCCAGTACTTC
TRBJ1-4 | - | TRBV19 | - | CASSFQRTNEKLFF | TGTGCCAGTAGTTTCCAGCGGACCAATGAAAAACTGTTTTTT
TRBJ1-1 | - | TRBV27 | - | CASSLGRGGEAFF | TGTGCCAGCAGTCTCGGAAGGGGTGGTGAAGCTTTCTTT
TRBJ2-3 | TRBD2 | TRBV5-1 | - | CASSFGLAGGTDTQYF | TGCGCCAGCAGCTTCGGACTAGCGGGGGGCACAGATACGCAGTATTTT